This section outlines one TCR beta chain sequence together with its context. This sample stems from a study of OX40 agonist ivuxolimab in advanced cancers. On the study more broadly: Enrolled patients in dose escalation had cancers that were hepatocellular carcinoma, melanoma, renal cell or head and neck cancer.

The CDR3 covers 14 residues. Trimming pared 5 bases from V and 6 bases from J, leaving 16 bases between. Germline CDR1 is SGHTA and CDR2 is FQGNSA. Sequenced by immunoSEQ multiplex PCR; TCRdb stores in-frame clones only, minus some. The table includes some 70,000 clones, roughly 84% detected once. The gene calls are TRBV7-2 and TRBJ2-5; D not certain. The receptor's source is an adult with an advanced solid tumor such as melanoma, head and neck, liver or kidney cancer. Sequencing used CD4+ or CD8+ T cells sorted from blood, obtained in a trial of the OX40 agonist ivuxolimab. CDR3 sequence: CASSPGLNGQTQYF. The CDR3 DNA follows: TGTGCCAGCAGCCCAGGTCTTAATGGGCAGACCCAGTACTTC.